The 9 T cell receptor beta chains below all came from one sample that was sequenced in a study of beta chain features in type 1 diabetes. Study-wide results and caveats: Type 1 diabetes patients showed a moderate but significant shortening of TCRB CDR3s in all four CD4+ subsets.

Expressed TCRB transcripts were sequenced, since all the RNA that had been isolated was reverse transcribed. Profiled with immunoSEQ multiplex PCR; TCRdb holds only in-frame clones, not every one. The repertoire holds hundreds of thousands of clones, with 14% as singletons. Their antigens are not known. Material: naive CD4+ T cells from blood. All receptors come from a man aged 25 to 40 with type 1 diabetes.

The table lists this clone with a few counts. This sequence joins TRBV10-3 and TRBJ1-1; no firm D call. V lost 8 bases, J lost 3 bases, and 7 bases lay in between. Germline V lookup: CDR1 ENHRY, CDR2 SYGVKD. The CDR3 covers 11 residues. CDR3 sequence reads: CAIRRDTEAFF. The CDR3 coding sequence is TGTGCCATCCGACGGGACACTGAAGCTTTCTTT.

The rearrangement uses TRBV7-9 and TRBJ2-1; D unresolved. Per germline, CDR1 SEHNR and CDR2 FQNEAQ (reference sequence). V lost 3 bases to trimming and J lost 10 bases, with 10 bases between them. The CDR3 spans 12 residues. CDR3 residues: CASSFPAREQFF. The CDR3 DNA reads as TGTGCCAGCAGCTTCCCTGCGAGGGAGCAGTTCTTC.

The rearrangement joins TRBV5-8 to TRBJ1-2; TRBD1 matches 9 bases. The length of the CDR3 is 17 residues. Germline V CDR1 and CDR2: SGHTS, YDEGEE. J gave up 3 bases and V 1 base, and 10 bases lay outside the gene matches. The DNA of the CDR3 is TGTGCCAGCAGCTTGATGCTCGGGACAGGGATCGACTATGGCTACACCTTC. This gives the protein CASSLMLGTGIDYGYTF.

This clone came up a few times. Different DNA sequences within this sample yield the same CDR3. The chain recombines TRBV20-1 with TRBJ2-7; D not resolved. Trimming took 3 bases from V and 0 from J, leaving 3 bases between them. Germline values: CDR1 DFQATT, CDR2 SNEGSKA (reference sequence). The CDR3 length is 11 residues. In nucleotides, the CDR3 is TGCAGTGCTAGTAACTCCTACGAGCAGTACTTC. It encodes CSASNSYEQYF.

In this sample, this clone turned up a few times. The J gene is TRBJ2-1, the V gene TRBV29-1, with 7 bases identical to TRBD1. The germline gives CDR1 SQVTM, CDR2 ANQGSEA. This CDR3 is 12 amino acids long. Trimming removed 1 base from V and 10 bases from J; junction bases left unmatched: 4. Here the CDR3 reads CSVEVGTAEQFF. CDR3 DNA sequence: TGCAGCGTTGAAGTGGGGACAGCCGAGCAGTTCTTC.

This clone was counted between two and nine times. The genes are TRBV9 and TRBJ2-2; 7 bases map to TRBD2. CDR3 length: 15 residues. Trimming took 0 bases from V and 5 from J; bases not matched to a gene: 4. Germline CDR1 SGDLS, CDR2 YYNGEE. The CDR3 here is CASSVAGGGTGELFF. The DNA for the CDR3 is TGTGCCAGCAGCGTAGCGGGAGGAGGAACCGGGGAGCTGTTTTTT.

This chain links TRBV5-1 with TRBJ2-1, with 12 bases lining up with TRBD2. V shed 4 bases and J 7 bases; nucleotides not matched to a gene: 3. CDR3 length: 14 amino acids. Germline CDR1 is SGHRS and CDR2 is YFSETQ. The CDR3 DNA reads as TGCGCCAGCAGCGCCGGGACTAGCGGGAATGAGCAGTTCTTC. Amino acid sequence: CASSAGTSGNEQFF.

This clone showed up just a few times. The chain combines TRBV29-1 with TRBJ1-1, with D possibly being TRBD1 (6 bases). The ends were cut back, 7 bases at V and 8 bases at J, with 11 bases in the middle. This CDR3 has 10 residues. Germline V gene sequence: CDR1 SQVTM, CDR2 ANQGSEA. This CDR3 is CSADRQEAFF. CDR3 nucleotide sequence: TGCAGCGCTGACAGGCAAGAAGCTTTCTTT.

This clone turned up a few times. The chain links TRBV6-5 to TRBJ2-7; TRBD2 aligns across 7 bases. Trimming at V came to 4 bases and at J to 4 bases, leaving 13 bases not matched to a gene. Germline V CDR1 and CDR2: MNHEY, SVGAGI. The length of the CDR3 is 16 residues. CDR3 sequence: CASSSAGVGGTYEQYF. CDR3 DNA sequence: TGTGCCAGCAGTTCGGCGGGAGTCGGGGGGACTTACGAGCAGTACTTC.